This paragraph reports one TCR beta chain. Antigen specificity is unknown. This record comes from a study of cytomegalovirus exposure and HLA in healthy donors. General study points: The study flagged some 170 TCR beta chains as cytomegalovirus-associated. The classifier reportedly diagnosed cytomegalovirus status with high sensitivity and specificity.

The CDR3 has 14 amino acids. CDR1 GTSNPN and CDR2 SVGIG come from the germline V gene (reference sequence). V shed 5 bases, J shed 4 bases, and the junction held 7 bases outside the gene matches. Clones were read by immunoSEQ multiplex PCR, and TCRdb kept only the in-frame ones, dropping some. This sample carries about 130,000 clones, 85% to 90% of them seen once, and the ten largest clones take around 1.1%. Among the roughly 110 subjects of the validation cohort, separate from the approximately 700-subject first cohort, were the donors. This TCR derives from a woman aged 18-29 years in good health and CMV-seronegative. This sequence joins TRBV30 and TRBJ2-3, with TRBD2 identical over 9 bases. Sequencing was performed on PBMCs. The DNA for the CDR3 is TGTGCCTGGGGAGCGGGAGGCGGCGCAGATACGCAGTATTTT. It yields the protein CAWGAGGGADTQYF.